This is a list of T cell receptor beta chains from one sample in a study of blood T cell repertoires in COVID-19. Repertoires were generated with immunoSEQ multiplex PCR, while TCRdb's copy carries only in-frame clones and drops some. This table has tens of thousands of clones, around nine tenths appearing once. The source material was peripheral blood. Source of these receptors: a man in his 60s with COVID-19, enrolled during active disease. Each CDR3 is given with its conserved first and last residue. Fields, in order: J gene, D gene, V gene, clone size, CDR3 protein. The D gene is left open where the match is weak. For some rows the clone size is stated as once, few or many, or as a class when expanded; others skip it.

>TRBJ1-2|-|TRBV30|once
CAWAGKDGNYGYTF
>TRBJ2-1|TRBD2|TRBV7-2|-
CASSLATSGSDEQFF
>TRBJ2-3|TRBD1|TRBV6-5|-
CASTPQGEDTQYF
>TRBJ2-7|TRBD2|TRBV4-1|few
CASSQSGRDGEQYF
>TRBJ2-1|-|TRBV4-3|-
CASSQEIKTSSYNEQFF
>TRBJ1-1|-|TRBV18|-
CASSPESPYTGNTEAFF
>TRBJ2-1|-|TRBV7-3|-
CASSLTGGWYNEQFF
>TRBJ1-1|-|TRBV11-3|-
CASSLEDETEAFF
>TRBJ1-2|-|TRBV4-1|-
CASSQEGRGADGYTF
>TRBJ2-7|-|TRBV16|-
CASSPPRGLSYEQYF
>TRBJ1-6|TRBD1|TRBV9|-
CASSLGDRNSPLHF
>TRBJ2-1|-|TRBV5-1|-
CASATSGRYNEQFF
>TRBJ1-1|-|TRBV11-1|-
CASSFDRNTEAFF
>TRBJ2-5|TRBD2|TRBV19|-
CASSIGLAGVGETQYF
>TRBJ2-1|-|TRBV3-1/TRBV3-2|-
CASSQEGVAGEQFF
>TRBJ2-3|-|TRBV24-1|-
CATSDPRTADTQYF
>TRBJ2-1|-|TRBV11-3|once
CASGRPGHEQFF
>TRBJ2-1|TRBD2|TRBV3-1/TRBV3-2|-
CASSLPLAEYNEQFF
>TRBJ2-3|TRBD1|TRBV5-1|-
CASSLGTGTGWTDTQYF
>TRBJ2-5|-|TRBV9|-
CASSVEGRETQYF
>TRBJ2-7|TRBD2|TRBV5-5|-
CASVLTGGRDYEQYF
>TRBJ2-7|TRBD1|TRBV19|-
CASRTGQGDGEQYF
>TRBJ2-7|TRBD1|TRBV27|-
CASSFSGGEQYF
>TRBJ2-1|-|TRBV6-2/TRBV6-3|-
CASSYSQGFYNEQFF
>TRBJ2-5|TRBD1|TRBV5-1|-
CASSFGDSQETQYF
>TRBJ2-7|TRBD1|TRBV6-5|-
CASSSPPGTGYEQYF
>TRBJ2-2|TRBD1|TRBV3-1/TRBV3-2|-
CASSQGRGTDTGELFF
>TRBJ2-7|TRBD1|TRBV5-7|-
CASSRRDSTYEQYF